This is a list of T cell receptor beta chains from one sample in a study of blood T cell repertoires in COVID-19. Using immunoSEQ multiplex PCR, the repertoire was profiled, and TCRdb retains in-frame clones only, with some absent. Of approximately 250,000 clones listed, more than 75% are singletons. The sequencing sample was made of peripheral blood. The source of these receptors is a woman of 80 years or more with COVID-19, enrolled during active disease. CDR3s include the opening cysteine and the closing phenylalanine or tryptophan. The order of the fields is D gene, J gene, V gene, clone size, CDR3 protein, CDR3 DNA. The D gene is left open where the match is weak. Clone size is not always given. Where it is, it says once, few, many or a class for expanded clones.

d_call: -
j_call: TRBJ1-1
v_call: TRBV5-6
clone_size: -
cdr3_aa: CASSLEGVVNTEAFF
cdr3_nt: TGTGCCAGCAGCTTGGAAGGGGTCGTCAACACTGAAGCTTTCTTT

d_call: TRBD1
j_call: TRBJ1-2
v_call: TRBV5-1
clone_size: -
cdr3_aa: CASSRTTGGTYGYTF
cdr3_nt: TGCGCCAGCAGCAGGACGACAGGGGGTACCTATGGCTACACCTTC

d_call: TRBD1
j_call: TRBJ2-5
v_call: TRBV6-4
clone_size: -
cdr3_aa: CASSDSTGQVGGTQYF
cdr3_nt: TGTGCCAGCAGTGACTCGACAGGACAGGTAGGAGGGACCCAGTACTTC

d_call: -
j_call: TRBJ1-4
v_call: TRBV28
clone_size: -
cdr3_aa: CASRSSGAAEKLFF
cdr3_nt: TGTGCCAGCAGATCGTCAGGGGCGGCGGAAAAACTGTTTTTT

d_call: -
j_call: TRBJ1-1
v_call: TRBV18
clone_size: once
cdr3_aa: CASSPGGTNTEAFF
cdr3_nt: TGTGCCAGCTCACCTGGAGGGACGAACACTGAAGCTTTCTTT

d_call: -
j_call: TRBJ2-3
v_call: TRBV9
clone_size: few
cdr3_aa: CASTGQLTDTQYF
cdr3_nt: TGTGCCAGCACAGGACAGCTCACAGATACGCAGTATTTT

d_call: -
j_call: TRBJ1-1
v_call: TRBV11-2
clone_size: -
cdr3_aa: CASSLAPLSRDAFF
cdr3_nt: TGTGCCAGCAGCTTAGCCCCCCTCAGCAGGGATGCTTTCTTT

d_call: -
j_call: TRBJ1-1
v_call: TRBV18
clone_size: -
cdr3_aa: CASSLQGALNTEAFF
cdr3_nt: TGTGCCAGCTCACTCCAGGGTGCTTTGAACACTGAAGCTTTCTTT

d_call: TRBD1
j_call: TRBJ1-1
v_call: TRBV29-1
clone_size: -
cdr3_aa: CSVETGGSKGEAFF
cdr3_nt: TGCAGCGTTGAGACAGGGGGAAGTAAAGGAGAAGCTTTCTTT

d_call: -
j_call: TRBJ1-1
v_call: TRBV6-6
clone_size: -
cdr3_aa: CASSYSPGLEAFF
cdr3_nt: TGTGCCAGCAGTTACTCACCAGGTCTTGAAGCTTTCTTT

d_call: TRBD1
j_call: TRBJ1-4
v_call: TRBV3-1/TRBV3-2
clone_size: -
cdr3_aa: CASSTGQINEKLFF
cdr3_nt: TGTGCCAGCTCCACGGGACAGATAAATGAAAAACTGTTTTTT

d_call: -
j_call: TRBJ1-2
v_call: TRBV7-2
clone_size: -
cdr3_aa: CASSSPVANYGYTF
cdr3_nt: TGTGCCAGCAGCTCCCCTGTCGCTAACTATGGCTACACCTTC

d_call: -
j_call: TRBJ1-3
v_call: TRBV4-3
clone_size: -
cdr3_aa: CASSQDRFVLSGNTIYF
cdr3_nt: TGCGCCAGCAGCCAAGACCGGTTCGTCCTCTCTGGAAACACCATATATTTT

d_call: -
j_call: TRBJ2-3
v_call: TRBV2
clone_size: few
cdr3_aa: CASNRDNTQYF
cdr3_nt: TGTGCCAGCAACAGGGATAATACGCAGTATTTT

d_call: -
j_call: TRBJ2-5
v_call: TRBV10-3
clone_size: once
cdr3_aa: CAISESGAWETQYF
cdr3_nt: TGTGCCATCAGTGAGTCGGGGGCATGGGAGACCCAGTACTTC

d_call: TRBD1
j_call: TRBJ2-7
v_call: TRBV2
clone_size: -
cdr3_aa: CASSVNRGYEQYF
cdr3_nt: TGTGCCAGCAGTGTTAACAGGGGGTACGAGCAGTACTTC

d_call: TRBD1
j_call: TRBJ2-3
v_call: TRBV27
clone_size: -
cdr3_aa: CASRQGSSTDTQYF
cdr3_nt: TGTGCCAGCAGACAGGGGTCGAGCACAGATACGCAGTATTTT

d_call: -
j_call: TRBJ1-2
v_call: TRBV12-3/TRBV12-4
clone_size: -
cdr3_aa: CASSFADNYGYTF
cdr3_nt: TGTGCCAGCAGTTTTGCAGATAACTATGGCTACACCTTC

d_call: -
j_call: TRBJ2-2
v_call: TRBV19
clone_size: -
cdr3_aa: CASSMASGTGELFF
cdr3_nt: TGTGCCAGTAGTATGGCCTCGGGGACCGGGGAGCTGTTTTTT

d_call: -
j_call: TRBJ1-2
v_call: TRBV23-1
clone_size: -
cdr3_aa: CASSQQGQGGDGYTF
cdr3_nt: TGCGCCAGCAGTCAGCAGGGCCAAGGAGGGGATGGCTACACCTTC

d_call: TRBD2
j_call: TRBJ2-1
v_call: TRBV20-1
clone_size: -
cdr3_aa: CSARTGLVEFF
cdr3_nt: TGCAGTGCTAGAACGGGACTAGTCGAGTTCTTC

d_call: TRBD2
j_call: TRBJ2-1
v_call: TRBV18
clone_size: -
cdr3_aa: CASSPGLANNEQFF
cdr3_nt: TGTGCCAGCTCGCCGGGACTAGCGAACAATGAGCAGTTCTTC

d_call: TRBD1
j_call: TRBJ1-1
v_call: TRBV19
clone_size: -
cdr3_aa: CASHSLSTGRTTEAFF
cdr3_nt: TGTGCCAGCCACTCACTCTCGACAGGGCGGACAACTGAAGCTTTCTTT

d_call: -
j_call: TRBJ1-2
v_call: TRBV18
clone_size: -
cdr3_aa: CASSADRNYGYTF
cdr3_nt: TGTGCCAGCTCTGCCGACAGGAACTATGGCTACACCTTC

d_call: TRBD2
j_call: TRBJ2-5
v_call: TRBV7-8
clone_size: -
cdr3_aa: CASSPRTSGGEETQYF
cdr3_nt: TGTGCCAGCAGCCCAAGGACTAGCGGGGGGGAAGAGACCCAGTACTTC

d_call: -
j_call: TRBJ1-2
v_call: TRBV6-5
clone_size: -
cdr3_aa: CASSDGRDIRGYTF
cdr3_nt: TGTGCCAGTTCAGACGGACGGGACATTCGTGGCTACACCTTC

d_call: TRBD1
j_call: TRBJ1-3
v_call: TRBV2
clone_size: -
cdr3_aa: CASSYRTGLNSGNTIYF
cdr3_nt: TGTGCCAGCAGTTACCGGACAGGCCTGAACTCTGGAAACACCATATATTTT

d_call: TRBD1
j_call: TRBJ2-1
v_call: TRBV7-6
clone_size: -
cdr3_aa: CASSSPGQGFYNEQFF
cdr3_nt: TGTGCCAGCAGCTCCCCCGGACAGGGGTTCTACAATGAGCAGTTCTTC

d_call: -
j_call: TRBJ2-2
v_call: TRBV19
clone_size: -
cdr3_aa: CASSTSISVSGELFF
cdr3_nt: TGTGCCAGTAGTACCTCAATTAGTGTGTCCGGGGAGCTGTTTTTT